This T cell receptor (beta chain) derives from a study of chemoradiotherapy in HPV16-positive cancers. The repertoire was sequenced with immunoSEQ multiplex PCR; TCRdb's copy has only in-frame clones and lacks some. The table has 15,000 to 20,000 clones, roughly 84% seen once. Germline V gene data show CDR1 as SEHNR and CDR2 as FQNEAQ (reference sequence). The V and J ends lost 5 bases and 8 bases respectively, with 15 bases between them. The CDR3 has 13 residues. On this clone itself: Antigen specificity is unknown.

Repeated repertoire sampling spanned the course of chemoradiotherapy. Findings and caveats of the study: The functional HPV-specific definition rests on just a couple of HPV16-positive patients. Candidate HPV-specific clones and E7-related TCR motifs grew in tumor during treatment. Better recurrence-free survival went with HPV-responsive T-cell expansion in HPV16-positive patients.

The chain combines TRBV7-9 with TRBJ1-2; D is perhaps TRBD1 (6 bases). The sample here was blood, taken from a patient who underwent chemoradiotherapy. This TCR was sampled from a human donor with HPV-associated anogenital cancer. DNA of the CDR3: TGTGCCAGCAGCCCACAGGGTCGGGTAGGCTACACCTTC. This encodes CASSPQGRVGYTF.